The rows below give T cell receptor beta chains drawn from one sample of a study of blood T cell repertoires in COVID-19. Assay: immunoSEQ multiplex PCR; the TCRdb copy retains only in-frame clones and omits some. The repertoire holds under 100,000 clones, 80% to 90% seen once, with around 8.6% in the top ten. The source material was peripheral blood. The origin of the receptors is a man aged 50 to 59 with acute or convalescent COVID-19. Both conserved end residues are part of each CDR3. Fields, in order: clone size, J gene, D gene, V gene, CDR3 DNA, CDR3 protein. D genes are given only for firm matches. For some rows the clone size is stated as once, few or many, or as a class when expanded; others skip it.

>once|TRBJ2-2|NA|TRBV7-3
TGTGCCAGCAGCTTACCAACCGGGAGTAACACCGGGGAGCTGTTTTTT
CASSLPTGSNTGELFF
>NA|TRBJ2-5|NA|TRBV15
TGTGCCACTCAATTTAGGGCGGGGGCAGAGACCCAGTACTTC
CATQFRAGAETQYF
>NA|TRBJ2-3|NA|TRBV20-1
TGCAGTGCTAGTGGGGGCGCGGGGCCCACAGATACGCAGTATTTT
CSASGGAGPTDTQYF
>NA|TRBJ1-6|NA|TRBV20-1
TGCAGTGCTAGGGGGGCGACACCCCTCCACTTT
CSARGATPLHF
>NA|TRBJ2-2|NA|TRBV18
TGTGCCAGCTCTGTTGAAGAGGGCGGGGAGCTGTTTTTT
CASSVEEGGELFF
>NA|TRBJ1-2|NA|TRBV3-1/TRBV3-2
TGTGCCAGCAGCCAAGCGAGACAGAATGGCTACACCTTC
CASSQARQNGYTF
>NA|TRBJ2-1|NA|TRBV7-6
TGTGCCAGCGCGCAGGCCAGCTCCTACAATGAGCAGTTCTTC
CASAQASSYNEQFF
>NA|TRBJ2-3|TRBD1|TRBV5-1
TGCGCCAGCAGCTTGGTACCGACAGGGTCGACAGATACGCAGTATTTT
CASSLVPTGSTDTQYF
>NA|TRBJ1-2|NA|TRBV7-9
TGTGCCATAGTCCGGGACAAATCAAGTTTCACCTTC
CAIVRDKSSFTF
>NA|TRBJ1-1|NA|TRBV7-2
TGTGCCAGCAGCTTAGAGCTCCCGGGGGTTTTCTTT
CASSLELPGVFF
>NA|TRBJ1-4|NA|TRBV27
TGTGCCAGCAGTTTCAGAAGGGGTGATGAAAAACTGTTTTTT
CASSFRRGDEKLFF
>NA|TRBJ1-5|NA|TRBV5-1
TGCGCCAGCAGCTTGGGAACAGGCCCAAACAATCAGCCCCAGCATTTT
CASSLGTGPNNQPQHF
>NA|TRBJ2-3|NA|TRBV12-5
TGTGCTAGTGGTTTGGGCCGGACAGCCGAGCCGAGCACAGATACGCAGTATTTT
CASGLGRTAEPSTDTQYF
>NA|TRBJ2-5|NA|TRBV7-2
TGTGCCAGCAGCCCCAGGGGAGGGCTAGAGACCCAGTACTTC
CASSPRGGLETQYF
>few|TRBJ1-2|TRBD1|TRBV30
TGTGCCTGGAGTGTAAGCACAGGGGCCAACTATGGCTACACCTTC
CAWSVSTGANYGYTF
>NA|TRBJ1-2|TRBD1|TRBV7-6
TGTGCCAGCAGCTTAGGACAGGGCTATGGCTACACCTTC
CASSLGQGYGYTF
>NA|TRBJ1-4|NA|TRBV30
TGTGCCTGGAGTATCCCTAGCGGGGGGCGCTTGGCCTTTCGAGAAAAACTGTTTTTT
CAWSIPSGGRLAFREKLFF
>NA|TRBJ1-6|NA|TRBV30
TGTGCCTGGAACCTCGGGGGGGGAAATTCACCCCTCCACTTT
CAWNLGGGNSPLHF
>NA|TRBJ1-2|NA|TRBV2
TGTGCCAGCAGTTATTCAGGGGCCTATGGCTACACCTTC
CASSYSGAYGYTF
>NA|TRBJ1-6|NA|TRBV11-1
TGTGCCAGCAGCTTAAACAGCTATAATTCACCCCTCCACTTT
CASSLNSYNSPLHF
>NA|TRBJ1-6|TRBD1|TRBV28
TGTGCCAGCAGTCTCGGACAGGGGCGGGCACCCCTCCACTTT
CASSLGQGRAPLHF
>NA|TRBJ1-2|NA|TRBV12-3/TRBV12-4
TGTGCCAGCACCCGCGGCGGGGGCGTAAGCTACACCTTC
CASTRGGGVSYTF
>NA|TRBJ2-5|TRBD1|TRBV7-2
TGTGCCAGCAGCTTTTACAGGGGGCTCCAAGAGACCCAGTACTTC
CASSFYRGLQETQYF
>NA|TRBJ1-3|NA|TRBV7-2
TGTGCCAGCAGCTCCCTAGGGGGGGACAAGATTAGCTCTGGAAACACCATATATTTT
CASSSLGGDKISSGNTIYF
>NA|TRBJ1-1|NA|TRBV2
TGTGCCAGCAGTATGACCGACACCGGGAACACTGAAGCTTTCTTT
CASSMTDTGNTEAFF
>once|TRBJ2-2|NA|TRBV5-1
TGCGCCAGCAGCTTGACGGGGGATTCCACCGGGGAGCTGTTTTTT
CASSLTGDSTGELFF
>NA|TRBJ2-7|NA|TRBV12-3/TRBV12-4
TGTGCCAGCAGTCGGGTAAACTCCTACGAGCAGTACTTC
CASSRVNSYEQYF
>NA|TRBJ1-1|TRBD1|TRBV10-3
TGTGCCATCAGTGAGCCGGCGACAGGGGAATACTCTGAAGCTTTCTTT
CAISEPATGEYSEAFF
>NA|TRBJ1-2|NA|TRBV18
TGTGCCAGCTCACCACCGAGCAACTCTGGCTATGGCTACACCTTC
CASSPPSNSGYGYTF
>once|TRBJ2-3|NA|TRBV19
TGTGCCAGTAGTATTAGGGTGGGGCAGCTCACAGATACGCAGTATTTT
CASSIRVGQLTDTQYF
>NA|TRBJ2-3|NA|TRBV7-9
TGTGCCAGCAGCTTAGCGCAGGCAGATACGCAGTATTTT
CASSLAQADTQYF
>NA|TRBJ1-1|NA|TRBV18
TGTGCCAGCTCGGAAAGCGGACGGATGAACACTGAAGCTTTCTTT
CASSESGRMNTEAFF
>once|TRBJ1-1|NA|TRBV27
TGTGCCAGCAGTTCAGGGGCAGGGAGAGTGAACACTGAAGCTTTCTTT
CASSSGAGRVNTEAFF
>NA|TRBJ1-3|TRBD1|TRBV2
TGTGCCAGCAGTGGCCCCGGGGGACAGGGAGACACCATATATTTT
CASSGPGGQGDTIYF
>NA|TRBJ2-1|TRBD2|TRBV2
TGTGCCAGCTTAGAGCTAGCGGGGGCTTCCAATGAGCAGTTCTTC
CASLELAGASNEQFF
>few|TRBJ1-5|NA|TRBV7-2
TGTGCCAGCAGCTCGGGGTATAGCAATCAGCCCCAGCATTTT
CASSSGYSNQPQHF
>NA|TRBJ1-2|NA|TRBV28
TGTGCCAGCACCTCCAGGGAGGGCTATGGCTACACCTTC
CASTSREGYGYTF
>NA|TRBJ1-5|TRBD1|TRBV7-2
TGTGCCAGCAGCGGAAGACGACAGGGGGGAAATCAGCCCCAGCATTTT
CASSGRRQGGNQPQHF
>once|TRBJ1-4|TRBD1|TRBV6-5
TGTGCCACCAACCCCGGGACAGCTAATGAAAAACTGTTTTTT
CATNPGTANEKLFF
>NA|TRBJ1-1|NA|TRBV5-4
TGTGCCAGCAGCGAGGAACCCCGGTGGACTGAAGCTTTCTTT
CASSEEPRWTEAFF
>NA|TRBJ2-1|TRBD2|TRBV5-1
TGCGCCAGCAGCGGCCCACTAGCGGGGGGCATCAATGAGCAGTTCTTC
CASSGPLAGGINEQFF
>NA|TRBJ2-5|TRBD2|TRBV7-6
TGTGCCAGCAGGCGGGGGGGGCCGGAGACCCAGTACTTC
CASRRGGPETQYF
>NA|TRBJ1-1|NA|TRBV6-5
TGTGCCAGCAGCCGCGGGGGGGTTAACACTGAAGCTTTCTTT
CASSRGGVNTEAFF
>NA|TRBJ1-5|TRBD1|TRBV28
TGTGCCAGCAGCCAGGGCCCCGGGACAGGGTATCGTCTGGGTCAGCCCCAGCATTTT
CASSQGPGTGYRLGQPQHF
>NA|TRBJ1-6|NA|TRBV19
TGTGCCAGTAGCACGTCGTATAGGGACACCCTCCACTTT
CASSTSYRDTLHF